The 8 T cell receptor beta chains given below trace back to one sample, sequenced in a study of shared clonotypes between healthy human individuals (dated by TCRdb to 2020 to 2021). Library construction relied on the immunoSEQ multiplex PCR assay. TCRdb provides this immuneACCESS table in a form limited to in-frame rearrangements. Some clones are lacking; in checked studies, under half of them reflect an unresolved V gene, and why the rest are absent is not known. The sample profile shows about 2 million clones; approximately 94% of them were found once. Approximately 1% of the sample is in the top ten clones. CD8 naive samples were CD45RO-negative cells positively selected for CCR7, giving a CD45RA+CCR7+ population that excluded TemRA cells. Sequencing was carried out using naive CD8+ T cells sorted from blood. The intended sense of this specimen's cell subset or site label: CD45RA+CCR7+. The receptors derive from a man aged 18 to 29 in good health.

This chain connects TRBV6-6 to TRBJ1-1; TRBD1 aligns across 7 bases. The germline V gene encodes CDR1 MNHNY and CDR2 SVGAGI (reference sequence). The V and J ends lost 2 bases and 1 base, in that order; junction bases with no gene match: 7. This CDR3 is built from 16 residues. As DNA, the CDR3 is TGTGCCAGCAGTTACGCCATCAACAGGGGGAACACTGAAGCTTTCTTT. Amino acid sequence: CASSYAINRGNTEAFF.

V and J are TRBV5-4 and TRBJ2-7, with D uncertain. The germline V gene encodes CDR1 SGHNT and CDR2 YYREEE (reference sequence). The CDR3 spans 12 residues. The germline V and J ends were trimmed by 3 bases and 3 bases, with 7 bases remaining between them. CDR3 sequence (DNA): TGTGCCAGCAGCTCACAAAGCTACGAGCAGTACTTC. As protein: CASSSQSYEQYF.

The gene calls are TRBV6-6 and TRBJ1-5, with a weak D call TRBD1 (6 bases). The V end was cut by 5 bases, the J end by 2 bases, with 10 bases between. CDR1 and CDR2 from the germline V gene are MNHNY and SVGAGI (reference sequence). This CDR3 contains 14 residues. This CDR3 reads CASSTQGGNQPQHF. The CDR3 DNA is TGTGCCAGCAGTACACAGGGTGGCAATCAGCCCCAGCATTTT.

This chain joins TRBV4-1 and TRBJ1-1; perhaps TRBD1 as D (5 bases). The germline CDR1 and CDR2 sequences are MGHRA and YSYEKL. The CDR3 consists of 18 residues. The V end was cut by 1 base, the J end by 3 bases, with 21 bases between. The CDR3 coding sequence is TGCGCCAGCAGCCAAGTGTTACGGGACGCCCTCCTGGACACTGAAGCTTTCTTT. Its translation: CASSQVLRDALLDTEAFF.

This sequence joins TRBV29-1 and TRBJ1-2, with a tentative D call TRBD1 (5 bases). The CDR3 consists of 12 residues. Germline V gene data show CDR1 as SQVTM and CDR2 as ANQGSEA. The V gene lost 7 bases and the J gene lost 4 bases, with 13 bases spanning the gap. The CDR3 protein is CSGGEGIYGYTF. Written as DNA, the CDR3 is TGCAGCGGAGGGGAGGGGATCTATGGCTACACCTTC.

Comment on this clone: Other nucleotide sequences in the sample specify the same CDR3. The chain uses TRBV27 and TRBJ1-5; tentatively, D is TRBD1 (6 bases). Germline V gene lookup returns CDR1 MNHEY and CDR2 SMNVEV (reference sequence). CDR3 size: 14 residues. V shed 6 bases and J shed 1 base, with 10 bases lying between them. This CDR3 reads CASRLGGSNQPQHF. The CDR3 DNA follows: TGTGCCAGCAGACTAGGGGGGAGCAATCAGCCCCAGCATTTT.

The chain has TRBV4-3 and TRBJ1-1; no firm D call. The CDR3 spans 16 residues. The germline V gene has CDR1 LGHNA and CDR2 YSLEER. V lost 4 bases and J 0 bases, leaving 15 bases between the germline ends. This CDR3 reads CASSPYLTRLNTEAFF. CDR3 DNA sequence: TGCGCCAGCAGCCCATACTTGACACGATTGAACACTGAAGCTTTCTTT.

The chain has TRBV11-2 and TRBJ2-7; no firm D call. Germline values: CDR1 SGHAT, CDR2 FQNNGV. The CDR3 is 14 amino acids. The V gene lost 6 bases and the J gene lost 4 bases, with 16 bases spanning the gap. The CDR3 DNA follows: TGTGCCAGCAGTATGACCGGGCCGGCGTACGAGCAGTACTTC. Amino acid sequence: CASSMTGPAYEQYF. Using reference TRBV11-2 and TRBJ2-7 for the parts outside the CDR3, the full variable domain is EAGVAQSPRYKIIEKRQSVAFWCNPISGHATLYWYQQILGQGPKLLIQFQNNGVVDDSQLPKDRFSAERLKGVDSTLKIQPAKLEDSAVYLCASSMTGPAYEQYFGPGTRLTVT.